This TCR beta chain was profiled in a study of T-cell reconstitution after alpha-beta-depleted transplantation in children. This clonotype showed up just a few times. As it was prepared, the TCRbeta library received unique molecular identifiers. TCRdb reprocessed the PCR reads with MiXCR, giving one entry per CDR3 protein. The sample carries approximately 490,000 distinct CDR3 sequences, under 12% recorded once. The germline V gene has CDR1 MNHEY and CDR2 SVGEGT. CDR3 length equals 14 residues. V dropped 10 bases and J dropped 1 base, with 15 bases sitting between them. This clonotype was obtained from a child aged 2-9 years with inherited bone marrow failure, due to receive a stem cell transplant. This sample comprised PBMCs, obtained before TCRalphabeta/CD19-depleted stem cell transplant. The rearrangement uses TRBV6-2 or TRBV6-3 and TRBJ2-3; no clear D gene. The CDR3 here is CATLLQPRTDTQYF. The CDR3 DNA sequence: TGTGCCACCCTACTACAGCCCCGCACAGATACGCAGTATTTT.